One sample yielded the 3 T cell receptor beta chains listed below, sequenced in a study of T-cell reconstitution after alpha-beta-depleted transplantation in children (dated by TCRdb to about 2016). Library preparation used PCR. Sequencing was carried out with an Illumina HiSeq 2500. TCR libraries were prepared with molecular barcoding, using unique molecular identifiers to normalize TCRbeta repertoire quantification. TCRdb reprocessed the public reads (quality trimming at Q25 with fastp, clone calling with MiXCR) and kept in-frame beta chains. Every entry covers one CDR3 protein and lists the most common genes and DNA from its rows. For this sample the table gives 200,000 to 250,000 distinct CDR3 sequences, of which about a tenth were detected only once. 28% of the sample rests with the top ten. The treatment or condition label here, explained by the study, means: allogeneic hematopoietic cell transplantation with graft depleted of TCRalphabeta T cells and CD19 B cells.

Sequenced here: PBMCs, sampled before TCRalphabeta/CD19-depleted stem cell transplant. The receptors here all came from a child younger than two with acute myeloid leukemia, due to receive a stem cell transplant.

This clonotype was seen repeatedly, ten times or more. J is TRBJ2-7 and V is TRBV7-9, with 9 bases aligning to TRBD1. V lost 5 bases, J lost 0 bases, and 5 bases stayed unmatched. The CDR3 loop spans 15 amino acids. Germline V lookup: CDR1 SEHNR, CDR2 FQNEAQ (reference sequence). In DNA, the CDR3 is TGTGCCAGCAGCCCTGGACAGGGGCGCTCCTACGAGCAGTACTTC. Translation: CASSPGQGRSYEQYF.

The table lists this clonotype with many counts. Here the CDR3 reads CASSFELGGPMETQYF. As DNA, the CDR3 is TGTGCCAGCAGCTTTGAGTTAGGAGGGCCTATGGAGACCCAGTACTTC. The chain carries TRBV7-2 and TRBJ2-5; maybe TRBD2 (6 bases). The V end lost 3 bases, the J end lost 5 bases, and 19 bases lay between the germline ends. Looked up from germline, CDR1 is SGHTA and CDR2 is FQGNSA. The CDR3 is 16 residues long.

This clonotype was recorded many times. The chain recombines TRBV7-9 with TRBJ1-6; weak D call: TRBD1 (6 bases). There are 11 residues in the CDR3. Trimming took off 10 bases at V and 14 bases at J, with 15 bases between the two ends. The V gene's germline CDR1 is SEHNR and CDR2 FQNEAQ (reference sequence). The CDR3 DNA follows: TGTGCCATCCCGGAGGGGGGCTCCCTCCACTTT. Encoded protein: CAIPEGGSLHF.